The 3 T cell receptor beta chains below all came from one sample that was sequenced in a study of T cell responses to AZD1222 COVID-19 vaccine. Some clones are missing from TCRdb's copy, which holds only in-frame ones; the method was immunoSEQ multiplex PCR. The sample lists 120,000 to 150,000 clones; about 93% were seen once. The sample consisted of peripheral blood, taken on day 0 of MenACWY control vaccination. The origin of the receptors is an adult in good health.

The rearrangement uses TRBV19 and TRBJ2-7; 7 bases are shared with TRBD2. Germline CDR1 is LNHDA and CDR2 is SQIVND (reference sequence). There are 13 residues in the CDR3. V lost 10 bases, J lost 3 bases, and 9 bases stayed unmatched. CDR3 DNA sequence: TGTGCCACCGCGGGGGACCACTTCTACGAGCAGTACTTC. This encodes CATAGDHFYEQYF.

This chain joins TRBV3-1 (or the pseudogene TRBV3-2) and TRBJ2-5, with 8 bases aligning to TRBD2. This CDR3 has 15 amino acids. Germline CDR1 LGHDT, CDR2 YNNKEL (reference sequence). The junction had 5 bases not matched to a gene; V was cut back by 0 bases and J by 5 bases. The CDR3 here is CASSQDITGGETQYF. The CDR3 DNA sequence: TGTGCCAGCAGCCAAGATATAACGGGAGGGGAGACCCAGTACTTC.

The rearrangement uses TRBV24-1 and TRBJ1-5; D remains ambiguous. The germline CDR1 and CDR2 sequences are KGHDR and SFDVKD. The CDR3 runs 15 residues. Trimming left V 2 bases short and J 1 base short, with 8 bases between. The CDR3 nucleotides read TGTGCCACCAGTGATTCGTCAGAAAGCAATCAGCCCCAGCATTTT. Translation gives CATSDSSESNQPQHF.